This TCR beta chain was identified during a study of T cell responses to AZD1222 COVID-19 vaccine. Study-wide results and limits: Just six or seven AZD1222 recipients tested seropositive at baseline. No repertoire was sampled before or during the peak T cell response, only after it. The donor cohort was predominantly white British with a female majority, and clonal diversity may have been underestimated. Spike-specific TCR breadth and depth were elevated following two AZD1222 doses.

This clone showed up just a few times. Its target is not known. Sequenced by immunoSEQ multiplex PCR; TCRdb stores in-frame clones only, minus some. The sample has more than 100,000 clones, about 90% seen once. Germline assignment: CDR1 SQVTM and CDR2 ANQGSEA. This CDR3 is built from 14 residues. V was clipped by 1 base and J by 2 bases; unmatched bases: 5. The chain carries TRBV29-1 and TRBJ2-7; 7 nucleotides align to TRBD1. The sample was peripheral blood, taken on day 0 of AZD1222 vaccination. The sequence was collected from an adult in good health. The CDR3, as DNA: TGCAGCGTTGAAGGGGGGACAGTTACCTACGAGCAGTACTTC. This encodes CSVEGGTVTYEQYF.